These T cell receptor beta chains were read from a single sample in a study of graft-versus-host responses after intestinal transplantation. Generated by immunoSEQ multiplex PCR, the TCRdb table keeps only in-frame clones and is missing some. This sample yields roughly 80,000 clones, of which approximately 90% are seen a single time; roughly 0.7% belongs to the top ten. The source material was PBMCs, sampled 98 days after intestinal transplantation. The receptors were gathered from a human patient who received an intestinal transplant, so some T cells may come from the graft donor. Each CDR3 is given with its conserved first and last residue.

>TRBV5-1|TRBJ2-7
CASSLAASDYEQYF
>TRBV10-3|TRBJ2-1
CAISAVGRNEQFF
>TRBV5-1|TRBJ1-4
CASSPRGEKLFF
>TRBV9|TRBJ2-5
CASSAPSRETQYF
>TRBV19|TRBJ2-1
CASTSWPSDEQFF
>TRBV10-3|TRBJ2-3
CAISDSTDTQYF
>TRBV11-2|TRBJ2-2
CASSLGTGGQINTGELFF
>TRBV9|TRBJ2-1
CASSVPLAGAYNEQFF
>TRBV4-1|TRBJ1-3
CASSHLGFAGNTIYF
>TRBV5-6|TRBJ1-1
CASSSQPQGNTEAFF
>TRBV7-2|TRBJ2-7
CASSFSPGHLRYEQYF
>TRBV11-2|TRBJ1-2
CASSLEGPGNYGYTF
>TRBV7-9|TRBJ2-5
CASSLASRQETQYF
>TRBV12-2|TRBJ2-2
CASRPLVSEDGELFF
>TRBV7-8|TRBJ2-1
CASSLVGSGISRSSYNEQFF
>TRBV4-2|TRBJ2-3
CASSQEPSSTDTQYF
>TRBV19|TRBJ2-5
CASNVYRGETQYF
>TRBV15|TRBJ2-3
CATSLQGATQYF
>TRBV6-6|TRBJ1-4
CASSPTTGLGGEKLFF
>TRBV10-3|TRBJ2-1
CAIKGLSNEQFF
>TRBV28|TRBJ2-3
CASDSSDTQYF
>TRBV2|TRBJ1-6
CASSESGTGGSPLHF
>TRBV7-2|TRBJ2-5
CASSLVRKETQYF
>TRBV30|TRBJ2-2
CAWATLDLGELFF
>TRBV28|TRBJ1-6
CASSLGQYNSPLHF
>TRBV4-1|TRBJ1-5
CASSAGPNQPQHF
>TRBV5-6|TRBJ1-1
CASSPTGRSEAFF
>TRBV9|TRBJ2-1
CASSVAESTGSHNEQFF
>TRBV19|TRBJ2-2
CASSIDPATTGELFF
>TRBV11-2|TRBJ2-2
CASSLKGFSGTGNTGELFF
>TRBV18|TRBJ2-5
CASSSTGDQQTQYF
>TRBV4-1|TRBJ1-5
CASSQGPGSNQPQHF
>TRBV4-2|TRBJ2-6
CASSQVGGSGANVLTF
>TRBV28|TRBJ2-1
CASSRGTRGNEQFF
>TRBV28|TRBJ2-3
CASLLGTSGADTQYF
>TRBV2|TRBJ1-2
CAINRAGYGYTF
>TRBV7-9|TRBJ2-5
CASSLFPDRGDRETQYF
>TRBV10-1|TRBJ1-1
CASSEGTEAFF
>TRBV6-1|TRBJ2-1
CASSEVDTAPYNEQFF
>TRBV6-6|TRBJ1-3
CASSPRTGAGNTIYF
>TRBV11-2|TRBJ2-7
CASSRDSSYEQYF
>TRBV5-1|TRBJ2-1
CASSLTSGGPNEQFF
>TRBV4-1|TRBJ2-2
CASSQSTGELFF
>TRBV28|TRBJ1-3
CASSLRGNTIYF
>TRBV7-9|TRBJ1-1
CASSLEGDGNTEAFF
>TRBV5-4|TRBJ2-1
CASSAPGGVLSYNEQFF
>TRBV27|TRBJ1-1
CASCFSPGVYTEAFF
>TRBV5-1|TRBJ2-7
CASSLGDRPYEQYF
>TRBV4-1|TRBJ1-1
CASSQDPLADTEAFF
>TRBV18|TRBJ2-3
CASSPPQPAKSTDTQYF
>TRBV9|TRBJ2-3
CASNRISTDTQYF
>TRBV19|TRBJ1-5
CASSIDQPFHSNQPQHF
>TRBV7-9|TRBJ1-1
CASSYPGSAEAFF
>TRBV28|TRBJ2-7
CASSLAGREGEQYF
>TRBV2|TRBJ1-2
CASSEDRAVIGYTF
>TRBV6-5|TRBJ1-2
CASSQNNYGYTF
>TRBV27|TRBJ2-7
CASATGSTYEQYF
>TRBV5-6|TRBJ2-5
CASSLLRVETQYF
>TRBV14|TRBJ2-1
CASSQDLALSYNEQFF